Listed below are T cell receptor beta chains from one sample, sequenced in a study of CD8+CD57+ T cells in acquired aplastic anemia. Each CDR3 protein is one row after TCRdb ran MiXCR on the reads. The sample carries about 190,000 distinct CDR3 sequences, approximately 50% recorded once. What was sequenced was sorted CD4+, CD8+, or CD8+CD57+ T cells (not recorded which) from PBMCs. These receptors were collected from a human donor with aplastic anemia. The CDR3 runs from the conserved cysteine through the conserved F or W. The D gene is left open where the match is weak. Clone size is given for some rows only: seen once, a few or many times, or a class if the clone is expanded.

CDR3nt | CDR3aa | j_gene | d_gene | v_gene | abundance
TGTGCCAGTAGCCGCCCGGGGCAAGAGACCCAGTACTTC | CASSRPGQETQYF | TRBJ2-5 | NA | TRBV19 | NA
TGCGCCAGCAGTGAACAAGAAGCTAACTATGGCTACACCTTC | CASSEQEANYGYTF | TRBJ1-2 | NA | TRBV10-2 | NA
TGTGCCACTGCGGAAAACTACGAGCAGTACTTC | CATAENYEQYF | TRBJ2-7 | NA | TRBV2 | many
TGCGCCAGCAGCTTGGAGTTAGGACTAGGCAAGACCCAGTACTTC | CASSLELGLGKTQYF | TRBJ2-5 | TRBD2 | TRBV5-1 | many
TGCGCCAGCAGCTTCGGGACAGGGGGCAATGAGCAGTTCTTC | CASSFGTGGNEQFF | TRBJ2-1 | TRBD1 | TRBV5-1 | NA
TGTGCCAGCACCGAAATCGGGAGGGCCTACGAGCAGTACTTC | CASTEIGRAYEQYF | TRBJ2-7 | TRBD2 | TRBV12-3/TRBV12-4 | NA
TGTGCCAGCGGACCGGGACAGGGGGGAGAGCAGTACTTC | CASGPGQGGEQYF | TRBJ2-7 | TRBD1 | TRBV2 | NA
TGTGCCACCAGTGCGCTGTCGACAGATACGCAGTATTTT | CATSALSTDTQYF | TRBJ2-3 | NA | TRBV24-1 | NA
TGTGCCTGGAGCACGACAGGGCCACACTCCTACGAGCAGTACTTC | CAWSTTGPHSYEQYF | TRBJ2-7 | TRBD1 | TRBV30 | NA
TGTGCCAGCGGTGTGATGACAGATACGCAGTATTTT | CASGVMTDTQYF | TRBJ2-3 | NA | TRBV6-2/TRBV6-3 | many
TGCAGTGCTAGTGTCGTAAATAGCAATCAGCCCCAGCATTTT | CSASVVNSNQPQHF | TRBJ1-5 | NA | TRBV20-1 | many
TGCAGTGCTAGTTGGGGGGGATGGGATCAGCCCCAGCATTTT | CSASWGGWDQPQHF | TRBJ1-5 | NA | TRBV20-1 | many
TGTGCCAGCCTGCTAACCTACGAGCAGTACTTC | CASLLTYEQYF | TRBJ2-7 | NA | TRBV2 | NA
TGTGCCAGTAGTGAGACAGGGTGGAATCAGCCCCAGCATTTT | CASSETGWNQPQHF | TRBJ1-5 | TRBD1 | TRBV19 | NA
TGTGCCAGTAGTATATCAGTTTACTATGGCTACACCTTC | CASSISVYYGYTF | TRBJ1-2 | NA | TRBV19 | many
TGTGCCAGCGGTCCTACCCGGGACCCCCGCACAGATACGCAGTATTTT | CASGPTRDPRTDTQYF | TRBJ2-3 | NA | TRBV25-1 | many
TGTGCCAGCAGCTCCCATGGCGGGGGTGGAGATACGCAGTATTTT | CASSSHGGGGDTQYF | TRBJ2-3 | TRBD2 | TRBV11-2 | NA
TGTGCCACCAGTGATTCAGGGGGGGTGGGCAATCAGCCCCAGCATTTT | CATSDSGGVGNQPQHF | TRBJ1-5 | TRBD1 | TRBV24-1 | NA
TGTGCCAGCAGTTCACTAGCGGGGGCCGGGGATGAGCAGTTCTTC | CASSSLAGAGDEQFF | TRBJ2-1 | TRBD2 | TRBV2 | NA